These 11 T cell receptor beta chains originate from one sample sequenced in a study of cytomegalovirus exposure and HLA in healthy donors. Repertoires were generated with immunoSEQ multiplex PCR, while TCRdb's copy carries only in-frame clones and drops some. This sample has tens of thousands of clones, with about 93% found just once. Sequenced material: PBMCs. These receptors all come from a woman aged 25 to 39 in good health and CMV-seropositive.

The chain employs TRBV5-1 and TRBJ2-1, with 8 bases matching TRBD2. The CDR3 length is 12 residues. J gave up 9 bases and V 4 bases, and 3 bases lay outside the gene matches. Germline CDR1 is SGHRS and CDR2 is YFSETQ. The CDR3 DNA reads TGCGCCAGCAGCCCGGGGGGGGTTGAGCAGTTCTTC. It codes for CASSPGGVEQFF.

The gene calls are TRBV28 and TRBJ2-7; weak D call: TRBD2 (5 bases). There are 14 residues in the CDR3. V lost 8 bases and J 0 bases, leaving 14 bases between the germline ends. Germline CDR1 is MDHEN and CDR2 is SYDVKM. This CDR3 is CASGGQETSYEQYF. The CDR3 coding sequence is TGTGCCAGCGGCGGGCAGGAAACCTCCTACGAGCAGTACTTC.

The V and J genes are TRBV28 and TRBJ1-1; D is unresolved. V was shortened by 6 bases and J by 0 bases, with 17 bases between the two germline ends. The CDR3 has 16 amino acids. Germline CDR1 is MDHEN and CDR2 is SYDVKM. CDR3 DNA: TGTGCCAGCAGCACGGGAGGGTGGCAACTGAACACTGAAGCTTTCTTT. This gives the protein CASSTGGWQLNTEAFF.

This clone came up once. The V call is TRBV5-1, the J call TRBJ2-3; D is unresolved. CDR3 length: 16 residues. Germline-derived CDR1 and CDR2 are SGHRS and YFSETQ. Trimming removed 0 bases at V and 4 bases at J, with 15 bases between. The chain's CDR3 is CASSLGSSGFADTQYF. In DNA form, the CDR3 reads TGCGCCAGCAGCTTGGGGTCGTCGGGTTTTGCAGATACGCAGTATTTT.

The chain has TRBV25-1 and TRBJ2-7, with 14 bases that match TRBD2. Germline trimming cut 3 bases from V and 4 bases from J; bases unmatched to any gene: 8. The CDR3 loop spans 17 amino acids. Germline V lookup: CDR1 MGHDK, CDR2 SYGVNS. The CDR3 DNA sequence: TGTGCCAGCAGTGATAAACATCGGACTAGCGGGAGGTACGAGCAGTACTTC. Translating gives CASSDKHRTSGRYEQYF.

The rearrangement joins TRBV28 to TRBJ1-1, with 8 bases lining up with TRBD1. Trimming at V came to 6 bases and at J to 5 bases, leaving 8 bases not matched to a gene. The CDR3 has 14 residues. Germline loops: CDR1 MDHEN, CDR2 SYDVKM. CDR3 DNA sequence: TGTGCCAGCAGCTTGCAGGGGGCGTTGACTGAAGCTTTCTTT. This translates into CASSLQGALTEAFF.

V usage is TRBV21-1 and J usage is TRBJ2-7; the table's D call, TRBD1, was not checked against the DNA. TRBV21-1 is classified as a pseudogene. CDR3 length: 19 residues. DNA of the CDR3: TGTGCCAGCAGCAAACCCGAACCAGGACACGGAGAGCACAAATACGAGCAGTACTTC. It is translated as CASSKPEPGHGEHKYEQYF.

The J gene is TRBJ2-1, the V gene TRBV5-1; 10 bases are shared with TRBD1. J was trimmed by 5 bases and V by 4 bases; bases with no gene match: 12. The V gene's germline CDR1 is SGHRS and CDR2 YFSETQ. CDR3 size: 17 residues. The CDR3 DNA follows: TGCGCCAGCAGCCTCCCAACCGGGACAGGGGACGACAATGAGCAGTTCTTC. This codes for CASSLPTGTGDDNEQFF.

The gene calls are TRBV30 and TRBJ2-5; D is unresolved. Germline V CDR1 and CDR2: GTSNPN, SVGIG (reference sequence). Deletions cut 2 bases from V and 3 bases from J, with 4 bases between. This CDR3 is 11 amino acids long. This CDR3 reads CAWSHKETQYF. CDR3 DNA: TGTGCCTGGAGTCACAAAGAGACCCAGTACTTC.

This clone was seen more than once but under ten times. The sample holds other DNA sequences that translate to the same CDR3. Here the CDR3 reads CASSLGTDYGYTF. The DNA for the CDR3 is TGTGCCAGCAGCCTTGGGACAGACTATGGCTACACCTTC. The J gene is TRBJ1-2, the V gene TRBV7-9, with TRBD1 matching over 7 bases. The germline V gene has CDR1 SEHNR and CDR2 FQNEAQ (reference sequence). The V gene end was trimmed by 5 bases and the J gene end by 3 bases; junction bases not matched to a gene: 3. This CDR3 is built from 13 residues.

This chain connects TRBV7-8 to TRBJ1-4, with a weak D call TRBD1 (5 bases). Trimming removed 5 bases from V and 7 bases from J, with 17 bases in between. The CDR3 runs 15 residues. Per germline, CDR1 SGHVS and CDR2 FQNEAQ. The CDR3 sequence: CASSPAGGGSEKLFF. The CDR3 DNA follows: TGTGCCAGCAGCCCGGCCGGGGGGGGGAGTGAAAAACTGTTTTTT.